Below, 10 T cell receptor beta chains from the same sample are listed, as sequenced in a study of breast tumors, draining lymph nodes, adjacent tissues. TCRdb ran MiXCR on the multiplex PCR reads and lists one entry per CDR3 protein. Found here are about 130,000 distinct CDR3 sequences, over 20% of them singletons; the top ten hold 2.2%. Breast cancer patients provided tissue from their axillary draining lymph nodes. Sequencing input: axillary lymph node tissue. The source of these receptors is a female donor with breast cancer. Some clones in this sample may be carry-over from other donors' samples.

There are a few counts of this clonotype. This chain links TRBV28 with TRBJ2-7; 8 nucleotides line up with TRBD2. From germline, CDR1 is MDHEN and CDR2 SYDVKM. J was trimmed by 1 base and V by 6 bases; bases with no gene match: 8. This CDR3 has 15 residues. The CDR3 DNA reads as TGTGCCAGCAGCCTCCAGGCGGGGGGTTCCTACGAGCAGTACTTC. Its translation: CASSLQAGGSYEQYF.

In its sample, this clonotype was seen many times. J is TRBJ2-5 and V is TRBV10-3; 9 bases match TRBD1. Trimming took 7 bases from V and 3 from J; bases not matched to a gene: 6. The CDR3 sequence is 14 residues long. Germline V CDR1 and CDR2: ENHRY, SYGVKD. The CDR3 nucleotides read TGTGCCATCAAGGGAACAGGGGGCGAAGAGACCCAGTACTTC. Amino acids: CAIKGTGGEETQYF.

This clonotype occurred many times. The V and J genes are TRBV7-6 and TRBJ1-6, with D perhaps TRBD1 (5 bases). Trimming left V 3 bases short and J 6 bases short, with 9 bases between. Germline assignment: CDR1 SGHVS and CDR2 FNYEAQ. The CDR3 runs 14 residues. The CDR3 region is CASSLTDRNSPLHF. The CDR3 DNA reads TGTGCCAGCAGCTTGACAGACCGTAATTCACCCCTCCACTTT. The entire variable domain, with the rest obtained from reference TRBV7-6 and TRBJ1-6, is as follows: GAGVSQSPRYKVTKRGQDVALRCDPISGHVSLYWYRQALGQGPEFLTYFNYEAQQDKSGLPNDRFSAERPEGSISTLTIQRTEQRDSAMYRCASSLTDRNSPLHFGNGTRLTVT.

This clonotype was observed many times. The V gene is TRBV12-3 or TRBV12-4, the J gene TRBJ2-5; no clear D. V was shortened by 6 bases and J by 4 bases, with 6 bases between the two germline ends. The CDR3 spans 11 residues. CDR3 in DNA: TGTGCCAGCAGCCAGACAGAGACCCAGTACTTC. Translating it yields CASSQTETQYF.

This clonotype was counted many times. V and J are TRBV20-1 and TRBJ1-3; a weak D match, TRBD1 (6 bases). The V gene lost 3 bases and the J gene lost 2 bases, with 8 bases spanning the gap. Germline CDR1 and CDR2: DFQATT and SNEGSKA (reference sequence). The CDR3 covers 13 residues. CDR3 sequence (DNA): TGCAGTGCTAGGGGGGCCCCTGGAAACACCATATATTTT. Protein sequence: CSARGAPGNTIYF.

This clonotype was detected ten times or more. This sequence joins TRBV11-2 and TRBJ1-2, with unresolved D. The germline V gene has CDR1 SGHAT and CDR2 FQNNGV. This CDR3 is 14 amino acids long. V gave up 7 bases and J gave up 4 bases, with 16 bases separating them. The chain's CDR3 is CASTSVGSGYGYTF. The CDR3 DNA sequence: TGTGCCAGCACCTCAGTGGGGAGTGGCTATGGCTACACCTTC.

This clonotype was recorded a few times. A clone one base away is much larger, so this may be a read error. The rearrangement uses TRBV9 and TRBJ2-3; possibly TRBD2 for D (5 bases). The CDR3 covers 16 residues. V was clipped by 0 bases and J by 4 bases, with 15 bases between them. Germline V gene sequence: CDR1 SGDLS, CDR2 YYNGEE. DNA of the CDR3: TGTGCCAGCAGCGTAGGGGTGAGCCTTAGCGCAGATACGCAGTATTTT. Its translation is CASSVGVSLSADTQYF.

There are many counts of this clonotype. J is TRBJ1-3 and V is TRBV11-2; the D is unclear. The CDR3 contains 14 residues. Germline CDR1 SGHAT, CDR2 FQNNGV. The V end was cut by 5 bases, the J end by 3 bases, with 11 bases between. The CDR3 region is CASSQRTVGNTIYF. The DNA of the CDR3 is TGTGCCAGCAGCCAACGGACGGTTGGAAACACCATATATTTT. The whole variable domain, filled in from reference TRBV11-2 and TRBJ1-3, reads EAGVAQSPRYKIIEKRQSVAFWCNPISGHATLYWYQQILGQGPKLLIQFQNNGVVDDSQLPKDRFSAERLKGVDSTLKIQPAKLEDSAVYLCASSQRTVGNTIYFGEGSWLTVV.

This clonotype was found many times. The genes are TRBV30 and TRBJ1-2; tentative D call: TRBD1 (5 bases). Trimming removed 0 bases at V and 4 bases at J, with 18 bases between. Germline lookup yields CDR1 GTSNPN and CDR2 SVGIG (reference sequence). The CDR3 sequence is 16 residues long. The CDR3 loop is CAWSVGSGRMGYGYTF. Here the CDR3 DNA reads TGTGCCTGGAGTGTAGGGTCAGGGAGGATGGGCTATGGCTACACCTTC.

This clonotype was picked up many times. V gene TRBV7-2 combines with J gene TRBJ1-2, with a possible D match to TRBD1 (6 bases). This CDR3 region has 13 residues. The V end lost 0 bases, the J end lost 7 bases, and 9 bases lay between the germline ends. Per the germline V gene, CDR1 is SGHTA and CDR2 is FQGNSA. CDR3 residues: CASSLAGGGGYTF. CDR3 DNA: TGTGCCAGCAGCTTAGCTGGGGGCGGTGGCTACACCTTC.